This TCR beta chain comes out of a study of immune evolution from preneoplasia to lung adenocarcinoma. The study, taken as a whole, reports: Normal lung had highest clonality; later lesions appeared denser, more diverse.

Between about 2014 and 2018, patients underwent resection in Japan or China. V lost 3 bases to trimming and J lost 3 bases, with 8 bases between them. The germline gives CDR1 LNHDA, CDR2 SQIVND (reference sequence). The CDR3 contains 13 residues. With regard to this clone: Its antigen is still unknown.

Generated by immunoSEQ multiplex PCR, the TCRdb table keeps only in-frame clones and is missing some. The sample has just over 8,500 clones; roughly 80% are singletons. This chain uses TRBV19 with TRBJ1-1; D ambiguous. The TCR sequence derives from a donor aged 70 or over with lung adenocarcinoma. Sequencing was done on a sample of FFPE minimally invasive lung adenocarcinoma tissue. CDR3 sequence: CASSMVPDTEAFF. The CDR3 DNA is TGTGCCAGTAGTATGGTTCCGGACACTGAAGCTTTCTTT.